These 22 T cell receptor beta chains came from one sample sequenced in a study of cytomegalovirus exposure and HLA in healthy donors (dated by TCRdb to between 2016 and 2019). Libraries came from the immunoSEQ multiplex PCR assay. TCRdb took over this immuneACCESS table, retaining in-frame rearrangements with V and J assigned. Such tables are incomplete; in checked studies, under half of the missing clones stem from an unresolved V gene, and the remainder is unexplained. A total of almost 200,000 clones appear in this sample, about 81% of them only once. The ten largest clones capture around 1.3% of the sample. The sample taken for sequencing was PBMCs. These receptors originate from a woman aged 25-40 years in good health and CMV-seronegative.

The V call is TRBV6-1, the J call TRBJ2-2, with D unclear. The V gene lost 6 bases and the J gene lost 5 bases, with 10 bases spanning the gap. This CDR3 spans 13 amino acids. CDR1 is MNHNS, CDR2 SASEGT, per germline. The CDR3 DNA follows: TGTGCCAGCAGATTGACAAGTACCGGGGAGCTGTTTTTT. This codes for CASRLTSTGELFF.

The CDR3 DNA reads TGCGCCAGCAGCTTGTACGGGAGAAACACTGAAGCTTTCTTT. Protein: CASSLYGRNTEAFF. V usage is TRBV5-1 and J usage is TRBJ1-1; unclear D gene. CDR1 and CDR2 (germline): SGHRS, YFSETQ. The CDR3 spans 14 residues. V gave up 1 base and J gave up 2 bases, with 9 bases separating them.

This clone was recorded a few times. The V gene is TRBV30, the J gene TRBJ1-2; D is undetermined. The CDR3 loop spans 12 amino acids. V dropped 3 bases and J dropped 4 bases, with 9 bases sitting between them. Germline V gene sequence: CDR1 GTSNPN, CDR2 SVGIG (reference sequence). The CDR3 sequence: CAWRWAIYGYTF. DNA of the CDR3: TGTGCCTGGAGATGGGCTATCTATGGCTACACCTTC.

The chain is built from TRBV27 and TRBJ1-5; a weak D match, TRBD1 (5 bases). There are 15 residues in the CDR3. Germline CDR1 reads MNHEY; CDR2 reads SMNVEV (reference sequence). V was clipped by 3 bases and J by 0 bases, with 9 bases between them. The CDR3 region has the DNA TGTGCCAGCAGTTTCTCGACAGATAGCAATCAGCCCCAGCATTTT. It yields the protein CASSFSTDSNQPQHF.

The chain couples TRBV5-4 to TRBJ2-7; 8 bases map to TRBD1. The CDR3 length is 15 residues. The ends lost 3 bases at V and 2 bases at J; junction bases unmatched: 7. Germline V gene lookup returns CDR1 SGHNT and CDR2 YYREEE (reference sequence). CDR3 in amino acids: CASSSGQGSTYEQYF. The CDR3 DNA follows: TGTGCCAGCAGCTCTGGACAGGGTTCGACCTACGAGCAGTACTTC.

V and J are TRBV14 and TRBJ1-4; possible D gene TRBD1, 5 bases. CDR3 length: 16 residues. V was cut by 1 base and J by 3 bases, with 12 bases left in between. Germline V CDR1 and CDR2: SGHDN, FVKESK. For the CDR3, the DNA is TGTGCCAGCAGCCAAGGGGTCGCAGGGCCTAATGAAAAACTGTTTTTT. Its protein is CASSQGVAGPNEKLFF.

The chain combines TRBV18 with TRBJ1-5; TRBD1 agrees at 7 bases. After removal of 6 bases from V and 0 bases from J, the junction contained 5 bases not matched to a gene. CDR1 KGHSH and CDR2 LQKENI come from the germline V gene. This CDR3 is built from 15 residues. CDR3 loop: CASSFTGDSNQPQHF. CDR3 nucleotide sequence: TGTGCCAGCTCGTTCACAGGGGATAGCAATCAGCCCCAGCATTTT. The entire variable domain, with the rest obtained from reference TRBV18 and TRBJ1-5, is as follows: NAGVMQNPRHLVRRRGQEARLRCSPMKGHSHVYWYRQLPEEGLKFMVYLQKENIIDESGMPKERFSAEFPKEGPSILRIQQVVRGDSAAYFCASSFTGDSNQPQHFGDGTRLSIL.

V is TRBV5-1 and J is TRBJ1-2, with D perhaps matching TRBD1 (5 bases). Germline CDR1 and CDR2: SGHRS and YFSETQ. The CDR3 extends over 13 amino acids. Trimming stripped 0 bases from V and 3 bases from J, with 6 bases between. CDR3 in DNA: TGCGCCAGCAGCTTGGCGGGGGACTATGGCTACACCTTC. This translates into CASSLAGDYGYTF.

V usage is TRBV15 and J usage is TRBJ2-1; D is unclear. Trimming cost V 0 bases and J 3 bases, with 9 bases left between them. This CDR3 spans 15 amino acids. CDR1 and CDR2 from the germline V gene are LNHNV and YYDKDF (reference sequence). The CDR3 is CATSRDPAGYNEQFF. The CDR3 DNA reads as TGTGCCACCAGCAGAGACCCAGCAGGCTACAATGAGCAGTTCTTC.

V is TRBV4-1 and J is TRBJ1-2; 9 positions agree with TRBD1. Germline V CDR1 and CDR2: MGHRA, YSYEKL. The CDR3 sequence is 15 residues long. V shed 3 bases, J shed 4 bases, and the junction held 6 bases outside the gene matches. CDR3 in DNA: TGCGCCAGCAGCCAGGCGGGACAGGGTCCCTATGGCTACACCTTC. The encoded protein is CASSQAGQGPYGYTF.

The V gene is TRBV2, the J gene TRBJ2-7; TRBD2 matches at 14 bases. The V and J ends lost 4 bases and 4 bases, in that order; junction bases with no gene match: 15. Per the germline V gene, CDR1 is SNHLY and CDR2 is FYNNEI. The CDR3 covers 19 residues. CDR3 DNA sequence: TGTGCCAGCAGTGGAGTCGGGACTAGCGGGAGTTTTGGTGGGTACGAGCAGTACTTC. As protein: CASSGVGTSGSFGGYEQYF.

The chain carries TRBV5-1 and TRBJ2-1; the match to TRBD2 covers 14 bases. Germline loops: CDR1 SGHRS, CDR2 YFSETQ. Germline trimming cut 5 bases from V and 1 base from J; bases unmatched to any gene: 8. The CDR3 totals 18 residues. The CDR3 protein is CASRATGTSGSSYNEQFF. In nucleotides, the CDR3 is TGCGCCAGCAGGGCAACCGGGACTAGCGGGAGTTCCTACAATGAGCAGTTCTTC. Together with reference TRBV5-1 and TRBJ2-1, the CDR3 gives the full variable domain: KAGVTQTPRYLIKTRGQQVTLSCSPISGHRSVSWYQQTPGQGLQFLFEYFSETQRNKGNFPGRFSGRQFSNSRSEMNVSTLELGDSALYLCASRATGTSGSSYNEQFFGPGTRLTVL.

The J gene is TRBJ2-5, the V gene TRBV19, with 9 bases that match TRBD2. There are 15 residues in the CDR3. After removal of 4 bases from V and 2 bases from J, the junction contained 5 bases not matched to a gene. CDR1 is LNHDA and CDR2 is SQIVND in the germline V gene (reference sequence). In DNA, the CDR3 is TGTGCCAGTAGTACCCGAACTAGCGGGCAAGAGACCCAGTACTTC. Protein product: CASSTRTSGQETQYF.

The rearrangement uses TRBV19 and TRBJ2-2; 7 bases map to TRBD2. The CDR3 sequence is 14 residues long. Germline V gene lookup returns CDR1 LNHDA and CDR2 SQIVND (reference sequence). V lost 8 bases, J lost 3 bases, and 6 bases stayed unmatched. This CDR3 is CASARRGDTGELFF. The DNA for the CDR3 is TGTGCCAGTGCAAGACGGGGGGACACCGGGGAGCTGTTTTTT.

The V gene is TRBV6-8, the J gene TRBJ1-5; tentatively, D is TRBD1 (5 bases). The germline CDR1 and CDR2 sequences are MNHGY and SAAAGT. V gave up 4 bases and J gave up 2 bases, with 12 bases separating them. The CDR3 loop spans 15 amino acids. CDR3 in amino acids: CASSLGREGNQPQHF. In DNA form, the CDR3 reads TGTGCCAGCAGTTTAGGCAGGGAGGGCAATCAGCCCCAGCATTTT.

This rearrangement joins TRBV6-5 to TRBJ2-1, with D possibly being TRBD2 (5 bases). The ends were cut back, 5 bases at V and 2 bases at J, with 10 bases in the middle. CDR1 is MNHEY, CDR2 SVGAGI, per germline. The CDR3 sequence is 14 residues long. CDR3 nucleotides: TGTGCCAGCAGTCCCGGGCGGGCCTACAATGAGCAGTTCTTC. Translation gives CASSPGRAYNEQFF.

The chain carries TRBV5-1 and TRBJ2-7; 11 bases map to TRBD1. Trimming removed 2 bases from V and 2 bases from J; junction bases left unmatched: 6. Germline V lookup: CDR1 SGHRS, CDR2 YFSETQ. The CDR3 sequence is 16 residues long. The CDR3 reads CASSLQGTGGTYEQYF. The CDR3 region has the DNA TGCGCCAGCAGCTTACAAGGGACAGGGGGGACCTACGAGCAGTACTTC. The full variable domain, its missing parts supplied by reference TRBV5-1 and TRBJ2-7, is KAGVTQTPRYLIKTRGQQVTLSCSPISGHRSVSWYQQTPGQGLQFLFEYFSETQRNKGNFPGRFSGRQFSNSRSEMNVSTLELGDSALYLCASSLQGTGGTYEQYFGPGTRLTVT.

V is TRBV18 and J is TRBJ1-2; D is uncertain. Germline V gene lookup returns CDR1 KGHSH and CDR2 LQKENI. The CDR3 runs to 14 residues. V was pared by 0 bases and J by 1 base, with 6 bases between. As DNA, the CDR3 is TGTGCCAGCTCACCACCAACGAGTAACTATGGCTACACCTTC. Its protein product is CASSPPTSNYGYTF.

V is TRBV2 and J is TRBJ1-2, with 7 bases that match TRBD1. Germline V lookup: CDR1 SNHLY, CDR2 FYNNEI. The CDR3 is 13 residues long. V shed 0 bases, J shed 6 bases, and the junction held 1 base outside the gene matches. CDR3 loop: CASSEAGGDGYTF. The CDR3 DNA follows: TGTGCCAGCAGTGAAGCAGGGGGCGATGGCTACACCTTC.

This clone was detected only once. The gene calls are TRBV4-1 and TRBJ2-7; D perhaps matches TRBD2 (5 bases). V was trimmed by 0 bases and J by 7 bases, leaving 16 bases between them. Germline CDR1 is MGHRA and CDR2 is YSYEKL. The CDR3 is made up of 15 amino acids. CDR3 DNA: TGCGCCAGCAGCCAAGAGAGGGCAGGCGCCGTGGAGCAGTACTTC. This gives the protein CASSQERAGAVEQYF.

This clone was detected only once. The rearrangement uses TRBV2 and TRBJ2-5, with 7 bases that match TRBD2. This CDR3 comprises 17 residues. Germline CDR1 is SNHLY and CDR2 is FYNNEI. Trimming at V came to 3 bases and at J to 5 bases, leaving 15 bases not matched to a gene. CDR3 loop: CASSDPPPGGMLETQYF. The CDR3 region has the DNA TGTGCCAGCAGTGACCCCCCACCGGGGGGAATGTTGGAGACCCAGTACTTC.

This chain joins TRBV21-1 and TRBJ1-6; the table gives TRBD1 as D, unverified against the DNA. TRBV21-1 is recorded as a pseudogene. The CDR3 sequence is 14 residues long. The CDR3 protein is CASSRGQDNSPLHF. The CDR3 DNA reads TGTGCCAGCAGCAGGGGACAGGATAATTCACCCCTCCACTTT.